The 31 T cell receptor beta chains reported below all come from one sample, sequenced in a study of regulatory T cells in long-lasting Graves disease. Time point: newly diagnosed GD, antithyroid drugs for less than 3 months. Making the TCR library involved RNA that had been extracted from PBMCs. According to the study, TCR beta libraries were built with iRepertoire HTBI primers and CDR3-region Arm-PCR. TCRdb reprocessed the multiplex PCR reads via MiXCR and lists one record per CDR3 protein. The sample comprises under 800,000 distinct CDR3 sequences, around 15% of which are singletons, and 15% to 20% rests with the top ten. The same sample was also studied in work on T cells in Graves' hyperthyroidism and ophthalmopathy.

Here the sequenced sample was peripheral blood mononuclear cells (PBMCs), taken at new diagnosis, from a patient treated with antithyroid drugs. These receptors were taken from a woman aged 25 to 45 with Graves disease.

This clonotype has a count of ten or more. This chain uses TRBV18 with TRBJ2-5; D not resolved. Germline CDR1 is KGHSH and CDR2 is LQKENI. The ends were cut back, 2 bases at V and 4 bases at J, with 8 bases in the middle. The CDR3 sequence is 13 residues long. The CDR3 DNA reads as TGTGCCAGCTCACCAGGCGTGGGAGAGACCCAGTACTTC. Translation: CASSPGVGETQYF.

The chain couples TRBV30 to TRBJ1-1, with D possibly TRBD1 on 5 matching bases. Between the trimmed V and J ends, which lost 3 bases and 5 bases, there was a span of 13 bases. Germline V gene lookup returns CDR1 GTSNPN and CDR2 SVGIG (reference sequence). The CDR3 sequence is 13 residues long. In DNA form, the CDR3 reads TGTGCCTGGAGGGGGCTTCATGGGACTGAAGCTTTCTTT. Its protein is CAWRGLHGTEAFF.

This clonotype was seen at least ten times. The chain couples TRBV27 to TRBJ2-1; 11 nucleotides align to TRBD2. Trimming at V came to 3 bases and at J to 1 base, leaving 8 bases not matched to a gene. Germline V gene lookup returns CDR1 MNHEY and CDR2 SMNVEV (reference sequence). This CDR3 comprises 18 residues. The CDR3 bases are TGTGCCAGCAGTTTCCCGACTAGCGGGAACCCTTCCTACAATGAGCAGTTCTTC. Translating it yields CASSFPTSGNPSYNEQFF.

In the case of this clonotype: This clone may be a read error of a much larger clone one base away. The J gene is TRBJ2-2, the V gene TRBV24-1; the D gene could be TRBD1 or TRBD2 (5 bases each). CDR3 length: 17 residues. Trimming removed 4 bases from V and 0 bases from J, with 14 bases in between. Germline CDR1 and CDR2: KGHDR and SFDVKD. CDR3 coding DNA: TGTGCCACCAGTGAGCTGGGGGACGGGTCGAACACCGGGGAGCTGTTTTTT. It yields the protein CATSELGDGSNTGELFF.

This clonotype was seen repeatedly, ten times or more. V gene TRBV12-3 or TRBV12-4 combines with J gene TRBJ2-3; D not certain. V dropped 6 bases and J dropped 1 base, with 8 bases sitting between them. The CDR3 is 13 amino acids. The CDR3 is CASRAGRTDTQYF. The CDR3 DNA sequence: TGTGCCAGCAGGGCAGGTCGCACAGATACGCAGTATTTT.

This clonotype has at least ten counts. The rearrangement joins TRBV3-1 to TRBJ2-7; 7 nucleotides match TRBD1. The V and J ends lost 6 bases and 4 bases, in that order; junction bases with no gene match: 9. Germline CDR1 reads LGHDT; CDR2 reads YNNKEL (reference sequence). CDR3 length: 14 residues. CDR3 nucleotides: TGTGCCAGCAGTCGCGGACAGGCCAATTACGAGCAGTACTTC. It is translated as CASSRGQANYEQYF.

This sequence joins TRBV9 and TRBJ1-2, with 10 bases lining up with TRBD1. V was clipped by 3 bases and J by 4 bases; unmatched bases: 3. The V gene's germline CDR1 is SGDLS and CDR2 YYNGEE. CDR3 length: 14 residues. The CDR3 DNA reads as TGTGCCAGCAGCGAGGGACAGGGGCCCTATGGCTACACCTTC. It specifies CASSEGQGPYGYTF.

The chain joins TRBV7-9 to TRBJ2-2, with TRBD2 as a possible D gene (6 bases). The V end lost 2 bases, the J end lost 10 bases, and 11 bases lay between the germline ends. Germline CDR1 reads SEHNR; CDR2 reads FQNEAQ (reference sequence). The CDR3 runs 13 residues. This CDR3 is CASSLTSREELFF. The DNA of the CDR3 is TGTGCCAGCAGCTTAACTAGCCGCGAGGAGCTGTTTTTT.

This chain connects TRBV18 to TRBJ1-5; D gene unclear. This CDR3 is 16 amino acids long. Trimming took off 0 bases at V and 1 base at J, with 10 bases between the two ends. CDR1 and CDR2 (germline): KGHSH, LQKENI. The CDR3 DNA reads as TGTGCCAGCTCACCACCGGCGGGAGGGAGCAATCAGCCCCAGCATTTT. The encoded protein is CASSPPAGGSNQPQHF.

There are a few counts of this clonotype. The rearrangement joins TRBV20-1 to TRBJ1-4; D is unclear. Trimming took 3 bases from V and 8 from J, leaving 13 bases between them. The CDR3 contains 13 residues. CDR1 is DFQATT, CDR2 SNEGSKA, per germline (reference sequence). CDR3 nucleotide sequence: TGCAGTGCTAGGACCGTTATGTGGGAAAAACTGTTTTTT. It yields the protein CSARTVMWEKLFF.

The chain combines TRBV5-1 with TRBJ1-3; a possible D gene is TRBD1 (6 bases). The V end lost 0 bases, the J end lost 4 bases, and 17 bases lay between the germline ends. Per the germline V gene, CDR1 is SGHRS and CDR2 is YFSETQ. CDR3 length: 17 residues. CDR3 coding DNA: TGCGCCAGCAGCTTGGAACTCTTGGGGGCGGGAGGAAACACCATATATTTT. This codes for CASSLELLGAGGNTIYF.

The rearrangement links TRBV4-1 to TRBJ2-2; D is perhaps TRBD2 (5 bases). The V gene lost 2 bases and the J gene lost 7 bases, with 14 bases spanning the gap. The CDR3 covers 15 residues. Per germline, CDR1 MGHRA and CDR2 YSYEKL. CDR3 sequence (DNA): TGCGCCAGCAGCCAAATTCTCTCCCGGGACGGGGAGCTGTTTTTT. Its protein is CASSQILSRDGELFF.

The gene calls are TRBV27 and TRBJ1-1; TRBD1 matches at 7 bases. V gave up 4 bases and J gave up 7 bases; unmatched junction bases: 6. The V gene's germline CDR1 is MNHEY and CDR2 SMNVEV (reference sequence). The CDR3 is 13 amino acids. The CDR3: CASSSVQGYEAFF. CDR3 nucleotide sequence: TGTGCCAGCAGTTCCGTACAGGGGTATGAAGCTTTCTTT.

This clonotype turned up a few times. This chain links TRBV7-2 with TRBJ1-5; 9 bases line up with TRBD1. The CDR3 loop spans 16 amino acids. CDR1 and CDR2 (germline): SGHTA, FQGNSA. Germline trimming cut 1 base from V and 6 bases from J; bases unmatched to any gene: 7. The CDR3 region is CASSLGLWTGVQPQHF. As DNA, the CDR3 is TGTGCCAGCAGCTTAGGTTTGTGGACAGGGGTTCAGCCCCAGCATTTT.

This clonotype was counted ten times or more. The rearrangement links TRBV7-9 to TRBJ1-3, with D possibly matching TRBD1 (5 bases). Per germline, CDR1 SEHNR and CDR2 FQNEAQ (reference sequence). The CDR3 runs 14 residues. Trimming removed 1 base at V and 3 bases at J, with 7 bases between. The CDR3 loop is CASSLVDSGNTIYF. CDR3 nucleotide sequence: TGTGCCAGCAGCTTAGTCGACAGTGGAAACACCATATATTTT.

The rearrangement joins TRBV6-5 to TRBJ2-7; D is unclear. Trimming shortened V by 2 bases and J by 1 base, and 9 bases separated the two germline ends. Germline V gene data show CDR1 as MNHEY and CDR2 as SVGAGI. The CDR3 length is 14 residues. As DNA, the CDR3 is TGTGCCAGCAGTTACGCAACCGGATCCTACGAGCAGTACTTC. Protein: CASSYATGSYEQYF.

This clonotype was seen repeatedly, ten times or more. CDR3 amino acids: CASRPDGTGAYEQYF. The CDR3, as DNA: TGTGCCAGCAGACCAGACGGGACAGGGGCCTACGAGCAGTACTTC. The V and J genes are TRBV28 and TRBJ2-7; TRBD1 matches at 10 bases. With V trimmed by 6 bases and J by 2 bases, 7 bases remained unmatched. This CDR3 has 15 amino acids. Germline CDR1 is MDHEN and CDR2 is SYDVKM.

The rearrangement uses TRBV7-3 and TRBJ2-3; D gene ambiguous. Trimming took 7 bases from V and 0 from J, leaving 8 bases between them. The CDR3 runs 13 residues. The germline V gene encodes CDR1 SGHTA and CDR2 FQGTGA. This chain's CDR3 is CASTIHSTDTQYF. The DNA of the CDR3 is TGTGCCAGCACCATACATAGCACAGATACGCAGTATTTT.

This clonotype was found a few times. This chain connects TRBV5-5 to TRBJ2-3; TRBD2 agrees at 9 bases. Trimming took 4 bases from V and 3 from J; bases not matched to a gene: 12. Germline V CDR1 and CDR2: SGHKS, YYEKEE (reference sequence). This CDR3 spans 17 amino acids. The CDR3 bases are TGTGCCAGCAGCAGGAGTGTAGCGGGAGTTCGTACAGATACGCAGTATTTT. This encodes CASSRSVAGVRTDTQYF.

At least ten counts were recorded for this clonotype. This chain joins TRBV28 and TRBJ2-7; 9 positions agree with TRBD1. Germline lookup yields CDR1 MDHEN and CDR2 SYDVKM. Trimming cost V 6 bases and J 3 bases; bases outside gene matches: 12. The CDR3 has 16 residues. CDR3 region: CASSPTGGGEYYEQYF. Written as DNA, the CDR3 is TGTGCCAGCAGCCCAACAGGGGGCGGGGAGTACTACGAGCAGTACTTC.

This clonotype has at least ten counts. The V gene is TRBV24-1, the J gene TRBJ1-5; a weak D match, TRBD1 (6 bases). The germline gives CDR1 KGHDR, CDR2 SFDVKD. V gave up 3 bases and J gave up 4 bases, with 18 bases separating them. The CDR3 spans 17 residues. CDR3 protein: CATSDQDSSEANQPQHF. As DNA, the CDR3 is TGTGCCACCAGTGATCAGGACAGTTCGGAAGCAAATCAGCCCCAGCATTTT.

The chain joins TRBV20-1 to TRBJ2-2, with a possible D match to TRBD1 (5 bases). Trimming cost V 1 base and J 0 bases, with 9 bases left between them. The CDR3 totals 15 residues. Germline V gene data show CDR1 as DFQATT and CDR2 as SNEGSKA (reference sequence). The CDR3 sequence: CSARVPGTNTGELFF. CDR3 coding DNA: TGCAGTGCTAGAGTTCCAGGGACGAACACCGGGGAGCTGTTTTTT.

This chain links TRBV9 with TRBJ2-7; 13 bases map to TRBD2. Germline CDR1 SGDLS, CDR2 YYNGEE. V was clipped by 4 bases and J by 4 bases; unmatched bases: 5. This CDR3 region has 15 residues. CDR3: CASSRTSGSLYEQYF. The CDR3 coding sequence is TGTGCCAGCAGCCGGACTAGCGGGAGTCTTTACGAGCAGTACTTC.

For this clonotype: A read error may produce the germline difference seen at one junction end. The gene calls are TRBV19 and TRBJ2-2, with TRBD2 as a possible D gene (6 bases). CDR3 size: 13 residues. Germline values: CDR1 LNHDA, CDR2 SQIVND (reference sequence). Here the CDR3 DNA reads TGTGCCAGTAGCCCTCCACCCCCCGGGGGGCTGTTTTTT. Its protein is CASSPPPPGGLFF. The full variable domain, its missing parts supplied by reference TRBV19 and TRBJ2-2, is DGGITQSPKYLFRKEGQNVTLSCEQNLNHDAMYWYRQDPGQGLRLIYYSQIVNDFQKGDIAEGYSVSREKKESFPLTVTSAQKNPTAFYLCASSPPPPGGLFFGEGSRLTVL.

This clonotype was seen many times. V and J are TRBV20-1 and TRBJ2-1, with 10 bases fitting TRBD2. The CDR3 sequence is 17 residues long. The germline gives CDR1 DFQATT, CDR2 SNEGSKA (reference sequence). As DNA, the CDR3 is TGCATCCCGATGGGGGCTAGCGGGAGTAAAAGAATAAATGAGCAGTTCTTC. Protein product: CIPMGASGSKRINEQFF.

This clonotype showed up just a few times. The rearrangement joins TRBV3-1 to TRBJ2-5; TRBD2 matches at 12 bases. The trim removed 4 bases at V and 5 bases at J, leaving 5 bases unmatched. Per germline, CDR1 LGHDT and CDR2 YNNKEL (reference sequence). CDR3 length: 15 residues. CDR3 nucleotides: TGTGCCAGCAGCCCCGGCGGGACTAGCGGGGAGACCCAGTACTTC. Translation gives CASSPGGTSGETQYF.

This clonotype was detected a few times. This chain connects TRBV10-2 to TRBJ2-1, with 8 nucleotides matching TRBD1. V was pared by 6 bases and J by 6 bases, with 4 bases of the junction left unmatched. CDR3 length: 13 residues. Germline V lookup: CDR1 WSHSY, CDR2 SAAADI. This chain's CDR3 is CASRTGASNEQFF. DNA for the CDR3: TGCGCCAGCAGGACAGGGGCGAGCAATGAGCAGTTCTTC.

The sample holds a few counts of this clonotype. This chain links TRBV20-1 with TRBJ1-5, with a weak D call TRBD1 (5 bases). The germline V gene has CDR1 DFQATT and CDR2 SNEGSKA (reference sequence). The V and J ends lost 0 bases and 1 base respectively, with 10 bases between them. The CDR3 is 15 residues long. The DNA for the CDR3 is TGCAGTGCTAGAGAAGTACAGGCCAGCAATCAGCCCCAGCATTTT. It codes for CSAREVQASNQPQHF.

A few counts support this clonotype. The chain joins TRBV12-3 or TRBV12-4 to TRBJ2-2, with D possibly being TRBD1 (6 bases). Trimming pared 7 bases from V and 3 bases from J, leaving 24 bases between. The CDR3 has 18 residues. CDR3 region: CASNWGLGSSGYTGELFF. DNA for the CDR3: TGTGCCAGCAATTGGGGGCTCGGTTCTTCGGGCTACACCGGGGAGCTGTTTTTT.

The genes are TRBV6-2 or TRBV6-3 and TRBJ2-7; D is ambiguous. V was pared by 7 bases and J by 0 bases, with 10 bases between. CDR3 length equals 13 residues. Germline V CDR1 and CDR2: MNHEY, SVGEGT. The CDR3 sequence: CASTDHSSYEQYF. The CDR3 DNA reads TGTGCCAGCACCGACCACAGCTCCTACGAGCAGTACTTC.

The chain uses TRBV4-1 and TRBJ2-1; D is undetermined. Trimming took 4 bases from V and 4 from J, leaving 11 bases between them. Germline values: CDR1 MGHRA, CDR2 YSYEKL. The CDR3 spans 14 residues. The CDR3, as DNA: TGCGCCAGCAGCCCGTCCGGGTATTACAATGAGCAGTTCTTC. It codes for CASSPSGYYNEQFF.